The 23 T cell receptor beta chains given below trace back to one sample, sequenced in a study of shared clonotypes between healthy human individuals. Using immunoSEQ multiplex PCR, the repertoire was profiled, and TCRdb retains in-frame clones only, with some absent. The table has around 700,000 clones, roughly 72% seen once; the top ten hold 1.5% to 2%. Sequencing was done on a sample of memory CD4+ T cells sorted from blood. Subset defined: CD45RA-negative fraction. The receptors shown here come from a woman aged 30 to 39 in good health.

The V call is TRBV25-1, the J call TRBJ1-3, with no clear D. Germline CDR1 and CDR2: MGHDK and SYGVNS. The CDR3 length is 16 residues. The V end was cut by 2 bases, the J end by 0 bases, with 11 bases between. The CDR3 is CASSEHGGLSGNTIYF. The CDR3 DNA follows: TGTGCCAGCAGTGAACACGGCGGACTCTCTGGAAACACCATATATTTT.

The V call is TRBV6-6, the J call TRBJ1-5; 7 bases are shared with TRBD1. CDR3 length equals 16 residues. The junction had 9 bases not matched to a gene; V was cut back by 5 bases and J by 2 bases. Germline V CDR1 and CDR2: MNHNY, SVGAGI (reference sequence). This chain's CDR3 is CASSPRQGIRNQPQHF. CDR3 bases: TGTGCCAGCAGTCCTAGACAGGGTATTCGCAATCAGCCCCAGCATTTT.

This rearrangement joins TRBV11-3 to TRBJ2-4, with TRBD1 as a possible D gene (5 bases). Trimming took off 4 bases at V and 3 bases at J, with 13 bases between the two ends. The CDR3 covers 15 residues. The germline gives CDR1 SGHNT, CDR2 YENEEA. The CDR3 loop reads CASSSSTENKNIQYF. CDR3 in DNA: TGTGCCAGCAGCTCGTCGACAGAGAACAAAAACATTCAGTACTTC.

The chain links TRBV6-5 to TRBJ2-1; 10 nucleotides align to TRBD2. Germline V gene data show CDR1 as MNHEY and CDR2 as SVGAGI. V was pared by 1 base and J by 9 bases, with 3 bases of the junction left unmatched. CDR3 length equals 14 residues. CDR3: CASSYLAGGGEQFF. The CDR3 coding sequence is TGTGCCAGCAGTTACTTAGCGGGAGGAGGTGAGCAGTTCTTC.

In its sample, this clone was seen a few times. The rearrangement joins TRBV7-2 to TRBJ2-1; D is uncertain. The CDR3 loop spans 11 amino acids. The germline V gene has CDR1 SGHTA and CDR2 FQGNSA. The ends were cut back, 5 bases at V and 6 bases at J, with 5 bases in the middle. This CDR3 reads CASSQINEQFF. CDR3 nucleotides: TGTGCCAGCAGCCAAATCAATGAGCAGTTCTTC. The variable domain in full, completed from reference TRBV7-2 and TRBJ2-1, reads GAGVSQSPSNKVTEKGKDVELRCDPISGHTALYWYRQSLGQGLEFLIYFQGNSAPDKSGLPSDRFSAERTGGSVSTLTIQRTQQEDSAVYLCASSQINEQFFGPGTRLTVL.

The CDR3 nucleotides are TGTGCCAGTAGTATACGAGGGCGGATCAGGGAGAGCTATGGCTACACCTTC. This codes for CASSIRGRIRESYGYTF. The chain links TRBV19 to TRBJ1-2; TRBD1 might be the D (5 bases). Looked up from germline, CDR1 is LNHDA and CDR2 is SQIVND (reference sequence). V gave up 2 bases and J gave up 4 bases, with 20 bases separating them. This CDR3 is 17 amino acids long.

This clone was observed a single time. The chain has TRBV4-2 and TRBJ1-3; D gene unclear. The CDR3 has 16 residues. Trimming left V 1 base short and J 2 bases short, with 12 bases between. The germline V gene has CDR1 LGHNA and CDR2 YNFKEQ. This CDR3 reads CASSQGAATPGNTIYF. CDR3 coding DNA: TGTGCCAGCAGCCAAGGGGCAGCCACTCCTGGAAACACCATATATTTT.

The sample holds a few counts of this clone. The gene calls are TRBV19 and TRBJ2-1; D not resolved. The ends were cut back, 2 bases at V and 6 bases at J, with 14 bases in the middle. This CDR3 spans 15 amino acids. The germline V gene has CDR1 LNHDA and CDR2 SQIVND (reference sequence). The CDR3 sequence is CASSIRLSGVNEQFF. The CDR3 DNA reads as TGTGCCAGTAGTATACGGCTGAGTGGTGTCAATGAGCAGTTCTTC.

Written as DNA, the CDR3 is TGTGCCAGCAGCACCCTCCGACAAGGGGGCAGGGGTGGCTACACCTTC. Encoded protein: CASSTLRQGGRGGYTF. The V call is TRBV28, the J call TRBJ1-2; TRBD1 matches at 7 bases. Germline V gene lookup returns CDR1 MDHEN and CDR2 SYDVKM. The CDR3 extends over 16 amino acids. With V trimmed by 6 bases and J by 7 bases, 17 bases remained unmatched.

The chain combines TRBV4-2 with TRBJ2-7; D gene ambiguous. V was clipped by 0 bases and J by 4 bases, with 13 bases between them. This CDR3 is built from 15 residues. Germline CDR1 reads LGHNA; CDR2 reads YNFKEQ. The CDR3 region has the DNA TGTGCCAGCAGCCAAGAGTTGGATGTGCAGTACGAGCAGTACTTC. Translating gives CASSQELDVQYEQYF.

CDR3 DNA sequence: TGTGCCAGCAGGGTAGCGGGAGCGAGGGAGCTGTTTTTT. It yields the protein CASRVAGARELFF. This rearrangement joins TRBV7-8 to TRBJ2-2, with TRBD2 identical over 9 bases. CDR3 length: 13 amino acids. The junction had 5 bases not matched to a gene; V was cut back by 6 bases and J by 9 bases. Germline V gene data show CDR1 as SGHVS and CDR2 as FQNEAQ.

The chain combines TRBV23-1 with TRBJ2-7, with D possibly TRBD2 on 5 matching bases. TRBV23-1 is sorted into the ORF group, with uncertain function. The V gene lost 2 bases and the J gene lost 4 bases, with 9 bases spanning the gap. The CDR3 loop spans 13 amino acids. The CDR3: CASSQNDYYEQYF. DNA of the CDR3: TGCGCCAGCAGTCAAAATGACTATTACGAGCAGTACTTC.

V and J are TRBV7-9 and TRBJ2-3, with D perhaps matching TRBD1 or TRBD2 (5 bases each). CDR1 and CDR2 (germline): SEHNR, FQNEAQ (reference sequence). V was trimmed by 0 bases and J by 2 bases, leaving 15 bases between them. This CDR3 region has 17 residues. CDR3 loop: CASSLASGPPDTDTQYF. The CDR3 DNA follows: TGTGCCAGCAGCTTAGCGTCGGGGCCCCCGGACACAGATACGCAGTATTTT.

The DNA of the CDR3 is TGTGCCAGCAGTGAGTTCGTAAATGAGCAGTTCTTC. This codes for CASSEFVNEQFF. This chain links TRBV2 with TRBJ2-1, with unresolved D. Deletions cut 3 bases from V and 7 bases from J, with 7 bases between. The CDR3 covers 12 residues. Germline lookup yields CDR1 SNHLY and CDR2 FYNNEI. Complete variable domain (other parts from reference TRBV2 and TRBJ2-1): EPEVTQTPSHQVTQMGQEVILRCVPISNHLYFYWYRQILGQKVEFLVSFYNNEISEKSEIFDDQFSVERPDGSNFTLKIRSTKLEDSAMYFCASSEFVNEQFFGPGTRLTVL.

The gene calls are TRBV27 and TRBJ1-2; no clear D gene. V dropped 2 bases and J dropped 4 bases, with 11 bases sitting between them. The CDR3 length is 14 residues. Germline lookup yields CDR1 MNHEY and CDR2 SMNVEV (reference sequence). This CDR3 reads CASSLDGGGYGYTF. CDR3 coding DNA: TGTGCCAGCAGTTTAGACGGCGGAGGCTATGGCTACACCTTC.

This chain joins TRBV2 and TRBJ1-2; 9 positions match TRBD1. Germline V gene data show CDR1 as SNHLY and CDR2 as FYNNEI. V lost 6 bases and J lost 9; bases outside the gene matches: 11. The CDR3 runs to 14 residues. CDR3 bases: TGTGCCAGCAGCGGGGGGAGGACAGGGGATCGCTACACCTTC. Residues: CASSGGRTGDRYTF.

This CDR3 is CASSQDLYRIEQFF. The CDR3 DNA sequence: TGCGCCAGCAGCCAAGATTTGTACCGGATTGAGCAGTTCTTC. The genes are TRBV4-1 and TRBJ2-1; D unresolved. This CDR3 is 14 amino acids long. Trimming cost V 0 bases and J 9 bases, with 12 bases left between them. Germline CDR1 and CDR2: MGHRA and YSYEKL.

The V and J genes are TRBV10-3 and TRBJ2-3, with 7 bases identical to TRBD2. V lost 3 bases, J lost 11 bases, and 8 bases stayed unmatched. CDR1 and CDR2 from the germline V gene are ENHRY and SYGVKD. The CDR3 loop spans 13 amino acids. The DNA for the CDR3 is TGTGCCATCAGTGAACGCGAGGGAGGGAAGCAGTATTTT. This translates into CAISEREGGKQYF.

The gene calls are TRBV18 and TRBJ2-3, with 13 bases matching TRBD2. Looked up from germline, CDR1 is KGHSH and CDR2 is LQKENI. V shed 5 bases and J 3 bases; nucleotides not matched to a gene: 5. The CDR3 runs to 16 residues. This chain's CDR3 is CASSSGLAGSTDTQYF. DNA of the CDR3: TGTGCCAGCTCATCGGGACTAGCGGGATCGACAGATACGCAGTATTTT. The full variable domain, rest sourced from reference TRBV18 and TRBJ2-3, is NAGVMQNPRHLVRRRGQEARLRCSPMKGHSHVYWYRQLPEEGLKFMVYLQKENIIDESGMPKERFSAEFPKEGPSILRIQQVVRGDSAAYFCASSSGLAGSTDTQYFGPGTRLTVL.

The chain joins TRBV7-9 to TRBJ1-3; D is uncertain. Germline V gives CDR1 SEHNR, CDR2 FQNEAQ (reference sequence). Trimming took 3 bases from V and 0 from J, leaving 6 bases between them. This CDR3 comprises 14 residues. This CDR3 reads CASSFSVSGNTIYF. The CDR3, as DNA: TGTGCCAGCAGCTTTTCAGTCTCTGGAAACACCATATATTTT.

The chain employs TRBV7-9 and TRBJ2-1; 12 bases match TRBD2. CDR1 is SEHNR and CDR2 is FQNEAQ in the germline V gene (reference sequence). V shed 5 bases and J 6 bases; nucleotides not matched to a gene: 11. This CDR3 has 17 amino acids. The CDR3 nucleotides read TGTGCCAGCAGCGGGGGGACTAGCGGGCTCCACTTCAATGAGCAGTTCTTC. This sequence encodes CASSGGTSGLHFNEQFF.

This clone was counted ten times or more. In DNA, the CDR3 is TGTGCCAGCAGCCCAACGACAGGGACAGAGACCCAGTACTTC. This translates into CASSPTTGTETQYF. The J gene is TRBJ2-5, the V gene TRBV7-3; 7 bases line up with TRBD1. Germline loops: CDR1 SGHTA, CDR2 FQGTGA. J gave up 4 bases and V 5 bases, and 7 bases lay outside the gene matches. This CDR3 has 14 residues.

This clone was counted between two and nine times. This chain uses TRBV11-1 with TRBJ2-1; 10 bases fit TRBD2. CDR1 and CDR2 from the germline V gene are SGHAT and FQDESV (reference sequence). Trimming removed 3 bases from V and 5 bases from J; junction bases left unmatched: 4. This CDR3 is 15 amino acids long. In DNA form, the CDR3 reads TGTGCCAGCAGCTTGGGACTAGCGAGCCACAATGAGCAGTTCTTC. Translated: CASSLGLASHNEQFF.